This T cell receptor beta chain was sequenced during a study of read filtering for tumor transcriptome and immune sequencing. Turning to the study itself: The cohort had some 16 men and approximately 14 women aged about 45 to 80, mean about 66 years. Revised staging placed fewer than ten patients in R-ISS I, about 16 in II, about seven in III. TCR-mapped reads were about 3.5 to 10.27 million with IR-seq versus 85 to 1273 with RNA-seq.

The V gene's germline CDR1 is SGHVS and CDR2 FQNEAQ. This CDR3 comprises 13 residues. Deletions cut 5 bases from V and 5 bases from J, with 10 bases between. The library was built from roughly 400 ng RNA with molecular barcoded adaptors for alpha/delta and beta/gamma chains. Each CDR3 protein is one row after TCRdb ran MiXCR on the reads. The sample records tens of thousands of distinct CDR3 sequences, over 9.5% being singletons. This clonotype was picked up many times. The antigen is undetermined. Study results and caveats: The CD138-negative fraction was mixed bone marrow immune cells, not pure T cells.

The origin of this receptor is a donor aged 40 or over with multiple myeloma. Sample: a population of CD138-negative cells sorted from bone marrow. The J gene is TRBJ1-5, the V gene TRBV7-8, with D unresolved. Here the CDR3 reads CASSPDRDQPQHF. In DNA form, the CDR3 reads TGTGCCAGCAGCCCGGACCGAGATCAGCCCCAGCATTTT.